This T cell receptor beta chain is drawn from a study of blood T cell repertoires in COVID-19. This clone was found once. V lost 8 bases, J lost 0 bases, and 14 bases lay in between. The CDR3 has 15 amino acids. Germline V gene data show CDR1 as MNHEY and CDR2 as SMNVEV (reference sequence). Only in-frame clones appear in the TCRdb table, and some are missing; sequencing was by immunoSEQ multiplex PCR. The sample holds about 130,000 clones, around 75% seen once. The source is a woman in her 70s with COVID-19, enrolled during active disease. The sequenced material came from peripheral blood. This chain uses TRBV27 with TRBJ2-1, with D perhaps TRBD1 (5 bases). The DNA of the CDR3 is TGTGCCAGCTCCCAAGGGGATAGCTCCTACAATGAGCAGTTCTTC. As protein: CASSQGDSSYNEQFF.